This paragraph covers one T cell receptor beta chain sequence. The antigen remains unidentified. This specimen comes from a study of CD8 T cells in ankylosing spondylitis. General study findings and limits: Blood of patients with ankylosing spondylitis appeared to be characterized by a TCR beta motif of about 8 highly homologous variants. Past studies reported some motif variants in reactive arthritis synovial fluid and blood.

TCR beta libraries were made by quantitative 5'-RACE with molecular barcodes. Each CDR3 protein gets one entry after TCRdb re-called the 5' RACE reads with MiXCR. The profile covers 150,000 to 200,000 distinct CDR3 sequences, with roughly 10% appearing a single time and 25% to 30% taken by the ten largest. The sequenced sample consisted of blood, either unsorted or a sorted T cell fraction (not recorded which). This sequence originates from a male donor with ankylosing spondylitis or in good health (not recorded which).

The CDR3 nucleotides are TGTGCCAGCAGTTTCGTAGCGGGAGGCCCCTACGAGCAGTACTTC. As protein: CASSFVAGGPYEQYF. V and J are TRBV6-5 and TRBJ2-7; 10 nucleotides align to TRBD2. Germline loops: CDR1 MNHEY, CDR2 SVGAGI. V lost 4 bases, J lost 2 bases, and 5 bases stayed unmatched. The CDR3 extends over 15 amino acids.